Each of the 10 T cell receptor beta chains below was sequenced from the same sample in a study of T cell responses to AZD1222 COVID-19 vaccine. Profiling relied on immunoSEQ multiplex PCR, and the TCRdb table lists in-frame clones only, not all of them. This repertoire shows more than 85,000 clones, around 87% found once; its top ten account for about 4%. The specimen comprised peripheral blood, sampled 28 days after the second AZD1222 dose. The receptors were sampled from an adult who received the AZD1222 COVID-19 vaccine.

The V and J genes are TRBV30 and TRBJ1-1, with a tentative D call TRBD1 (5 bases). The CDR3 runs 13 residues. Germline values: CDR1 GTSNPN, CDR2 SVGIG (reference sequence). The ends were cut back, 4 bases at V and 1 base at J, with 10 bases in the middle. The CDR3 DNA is TGTGCCTGGATATGGAGGGGGAACACTGAAGCTTTCTTT. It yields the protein CAWIWRGNTEAFF. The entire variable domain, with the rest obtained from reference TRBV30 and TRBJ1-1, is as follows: SQTIHQWPATLVQPVGSPLSLECTVEGTSNPNLYWYRQAAGRGLQLLFYSVGIGQISSEVPQNLSASRPQDRQFILSSKKLLLSDSGFYLCAWIWRGNTEAFFGQGTRLTVV.

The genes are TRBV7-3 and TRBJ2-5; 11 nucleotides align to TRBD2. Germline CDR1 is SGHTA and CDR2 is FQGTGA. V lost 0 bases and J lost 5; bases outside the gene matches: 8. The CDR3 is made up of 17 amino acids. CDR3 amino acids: CASSLTPSGGPGETQYF. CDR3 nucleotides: TGTGCCAGCAGCTTAACCCCTAGCGGGGGGCCGGGCGAGACCCAGTACTTC. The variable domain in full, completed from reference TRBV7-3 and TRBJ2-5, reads GAGVSQTPSNKVTEKGKYVELRCDPISGHTALYWYRQSLGQGPEFLIYFQGTGAADDSGLPNDRFFAVRPEGSVSTLKIQRTERGDSAVYLCASSLTPSGGPGETQYFGPGTRLLVL.

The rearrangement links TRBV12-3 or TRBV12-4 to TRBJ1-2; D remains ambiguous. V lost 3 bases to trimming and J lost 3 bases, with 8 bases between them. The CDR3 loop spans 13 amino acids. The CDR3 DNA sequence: TGTGCCAGCAGTTTGAGAGGAGACTATGGCTACACCTTC. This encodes CASSLRGDYGYTF.

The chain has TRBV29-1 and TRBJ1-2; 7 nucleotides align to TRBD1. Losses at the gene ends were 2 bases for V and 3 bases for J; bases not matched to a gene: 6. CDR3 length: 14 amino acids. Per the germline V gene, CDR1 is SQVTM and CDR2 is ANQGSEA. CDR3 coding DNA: TGCAGCGTTGAATCGCCGGGACAGTACTATGGCTACACCTTC. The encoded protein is CSVESPGQYYGYTF.

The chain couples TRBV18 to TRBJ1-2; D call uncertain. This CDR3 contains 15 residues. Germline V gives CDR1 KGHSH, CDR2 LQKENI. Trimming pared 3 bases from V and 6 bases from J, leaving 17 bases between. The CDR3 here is CASSPYGDPTNGYTF. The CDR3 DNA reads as TGTGCCAGCTCACCTTACGGAGACCCGACAAATGGCTACACCTTC. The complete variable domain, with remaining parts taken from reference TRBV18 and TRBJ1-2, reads NAGVMQNPRHLVRRRGQEARLRCSPMKGHSHVYWYRQLPEEGLKFMVYLQKENIIDESGMPKERFSAEFPKEGPSILRIQQVVRGDSAAYFCASSPYGDPTNGYTFGSGTRLTVV.

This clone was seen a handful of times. The CDR3 region is CASSHRVYTEAFF. DNA for the CDR3: TGTGCCAGCTCACACAGGGTTTACACTGAAGCTTTCTTT. The chain combines TRBV18 with TRBJ1-1; D is perhaps TRBD1 (6 bases). In germline, CDR1 is KGHSH, CDR2 LQKENI. The CDR3 runs to 13 residues. V was pared by 4 bases and J by 3 bases, with 9 bases between. The full variable domain, completed using reference TRBV18 and TRBJ1-1, is NAGVMQNPRHLVRRRGQEARLRCSPMKGHSHVYWYRQLPEEGLKFMVYLQKENIIDESGMPKERFSAEFPKEGPSILRIQQVVRGDSAAYFCASSHRVYTEAFFGQGTRLTVV.

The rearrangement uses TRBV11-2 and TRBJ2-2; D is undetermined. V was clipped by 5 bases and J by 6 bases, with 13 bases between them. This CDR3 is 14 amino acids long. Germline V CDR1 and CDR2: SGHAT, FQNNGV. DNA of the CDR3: TGTGCCAGCAGCCATGTAAAAGGGCCCGGGGAGCTGTTTTTT. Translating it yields CASSHVKGPGELFF.

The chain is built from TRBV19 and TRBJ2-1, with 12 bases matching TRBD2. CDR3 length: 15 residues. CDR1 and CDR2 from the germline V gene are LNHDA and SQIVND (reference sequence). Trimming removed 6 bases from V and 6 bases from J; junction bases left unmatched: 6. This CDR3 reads CASSLTSGGPNEQFF. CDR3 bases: TGTGCCAGTAGCCTCACTAGCGGGGGGCCCAATGAGCAGTTCTTC.

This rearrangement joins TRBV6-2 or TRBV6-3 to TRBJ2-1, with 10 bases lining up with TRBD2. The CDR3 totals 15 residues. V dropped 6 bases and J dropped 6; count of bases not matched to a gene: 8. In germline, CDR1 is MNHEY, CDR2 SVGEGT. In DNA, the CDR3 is TGTGCCAGCAGCTCGGGGAGCGGGGGGGCCAATGAGCAGTTCTTC. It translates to CASSSGSGGANEQFF.

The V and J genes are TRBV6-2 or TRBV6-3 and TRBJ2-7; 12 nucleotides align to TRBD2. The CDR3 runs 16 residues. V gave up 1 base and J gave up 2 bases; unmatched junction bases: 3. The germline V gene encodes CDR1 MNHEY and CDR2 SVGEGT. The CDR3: CASSYWLAGGPYEQYF. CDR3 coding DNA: TGTGCCAGCAGTTACTGGCTAGCGGGAGGGCCCTACGAGCAGTACTTC.